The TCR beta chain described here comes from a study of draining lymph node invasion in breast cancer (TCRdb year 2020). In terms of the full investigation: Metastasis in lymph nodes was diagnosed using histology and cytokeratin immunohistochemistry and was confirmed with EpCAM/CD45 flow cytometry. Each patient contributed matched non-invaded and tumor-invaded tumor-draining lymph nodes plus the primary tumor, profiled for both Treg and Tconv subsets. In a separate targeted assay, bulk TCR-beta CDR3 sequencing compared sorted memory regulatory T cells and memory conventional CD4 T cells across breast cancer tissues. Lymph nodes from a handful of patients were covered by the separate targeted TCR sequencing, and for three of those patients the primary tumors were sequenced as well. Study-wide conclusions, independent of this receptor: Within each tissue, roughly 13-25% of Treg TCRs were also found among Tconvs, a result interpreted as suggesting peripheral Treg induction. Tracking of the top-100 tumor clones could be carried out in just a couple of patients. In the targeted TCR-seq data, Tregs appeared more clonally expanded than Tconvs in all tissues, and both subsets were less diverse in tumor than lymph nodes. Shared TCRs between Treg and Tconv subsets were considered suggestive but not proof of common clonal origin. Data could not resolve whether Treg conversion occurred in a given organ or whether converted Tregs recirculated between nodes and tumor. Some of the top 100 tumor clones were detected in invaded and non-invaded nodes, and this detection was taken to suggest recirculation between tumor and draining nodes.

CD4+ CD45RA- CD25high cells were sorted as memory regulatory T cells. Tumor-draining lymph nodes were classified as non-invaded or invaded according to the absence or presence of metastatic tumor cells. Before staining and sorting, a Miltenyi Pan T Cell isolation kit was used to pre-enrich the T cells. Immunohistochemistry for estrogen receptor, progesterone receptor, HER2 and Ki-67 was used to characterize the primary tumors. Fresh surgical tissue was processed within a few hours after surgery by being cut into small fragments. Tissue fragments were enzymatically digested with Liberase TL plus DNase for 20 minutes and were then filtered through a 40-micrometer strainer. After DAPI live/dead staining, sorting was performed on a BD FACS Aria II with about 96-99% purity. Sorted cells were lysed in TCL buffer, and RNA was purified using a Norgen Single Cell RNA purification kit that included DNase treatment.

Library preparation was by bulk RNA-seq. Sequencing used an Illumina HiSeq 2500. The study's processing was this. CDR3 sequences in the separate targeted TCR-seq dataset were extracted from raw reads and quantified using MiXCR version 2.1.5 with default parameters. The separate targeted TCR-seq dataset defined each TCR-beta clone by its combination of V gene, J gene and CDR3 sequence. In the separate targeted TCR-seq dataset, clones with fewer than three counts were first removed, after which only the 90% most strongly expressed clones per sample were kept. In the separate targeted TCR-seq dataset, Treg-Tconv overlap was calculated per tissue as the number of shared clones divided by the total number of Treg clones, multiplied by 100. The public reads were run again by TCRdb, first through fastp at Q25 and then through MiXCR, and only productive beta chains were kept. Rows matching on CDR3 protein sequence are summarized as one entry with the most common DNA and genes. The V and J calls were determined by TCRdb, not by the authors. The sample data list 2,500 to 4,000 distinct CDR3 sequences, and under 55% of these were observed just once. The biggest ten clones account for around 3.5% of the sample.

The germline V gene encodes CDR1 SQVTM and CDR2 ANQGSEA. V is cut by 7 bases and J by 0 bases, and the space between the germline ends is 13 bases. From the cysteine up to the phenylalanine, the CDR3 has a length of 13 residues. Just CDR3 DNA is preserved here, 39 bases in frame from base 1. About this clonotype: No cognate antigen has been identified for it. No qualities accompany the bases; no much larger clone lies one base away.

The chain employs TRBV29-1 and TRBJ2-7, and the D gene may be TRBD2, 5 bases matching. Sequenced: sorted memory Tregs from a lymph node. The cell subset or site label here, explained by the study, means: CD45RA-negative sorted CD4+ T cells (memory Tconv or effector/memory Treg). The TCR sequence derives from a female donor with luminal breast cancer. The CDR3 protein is CSAIPGNSYEQYF. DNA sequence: TGCAGCGCCATACCGGGAAACTCCTACGAGCAGTACTTC.